The next 29 T cell receptor beta chains were all read from a single sample in a study of human T cells and chemical hapten exposure (dated by TCRdb to the early 2020s). Library method: RACE. Reads for this sample came from a NextSeq 500. TCRdb reran the public reads through fastp at Q25 and MiXCR, keeping productive beta chains. Every distinct CDR3 protein forms one entry, paired with its most common genes and DNA. In all, the sample holds tens of thousands of distinct CDR3 sequences, and around a tenth of those were seen once. The ten largest clonotypes hold around 14% of the sample. The time point label, as the study defines it: pre-sensitization, week 0. According to the study, the label for this sample's treatment or condition signals: therapeutic diphenylcyclopropenone sensitization with weekly scalp DPC. Sequenced material: whole blood, taken in connection with sensitization to the hapten diphenylcyclopropenone (DPC). All receptors come from a woman in her 40s with alopecia areata. Some clones in this sample may be carry-over from other donors' samples.

V is TRBV18 and J is TRBJ2-3; D remains unclear. Trimming stripped 3 bases from V and 4 bases from J, with 11 bases between. Looked up from germline, CDR1 is KGHSH and CDR2 is LQKENI. The CDR3 spans 14 residues. Written as DNA, the CDR3 is TGTGCCAGCTCACCGGCCTGGGCGTCAGATACGCAGTATTTT. Its protein is CASSPAWASDTQYF.

This clonotype was counted at least ten times. J is TRBJ1-1 and V is TRBV2, with a tentative D call TRBD1 (5 bases). Germline V gene sequence: CDR1 SNHLY, CDR2 FYNNEI. V gave up 0 bases and J gave up 4 bases, with 12 bases separating them. The length of the CDR3 is 15 residues. CDR3 DNA: TGTGCCAGCAGTGAAGCGCTTGGGCAGGGCACTGAAGCTTTCTTT. Amino acids: CASSEALGQGTEAFF.

The chain joins TRBV12-3 or TRBV12-4 to TRBJ1-6; a possible D gene is TRBD1 (5 bases). The ends were cut back, 0 bases at V and 10 bases at J, with 16 bases in the middle. The CDR3 extends over 16 amino acids. Here the CDR3 DNA reads TGTGCCAGCAGTTTAGCGGTCGGGGCAGGGTACTCACCCCTCCACTTT. Translated, it gives CASSLAVGAGYSPLHF.

This sequence joins TRBV3-1 and TRBJ1-2; no firm D call. The germline CDR1 and CDR2 sequences are LGHDT and YNNKEL (reference sequence). CDR3 size: 12 residues. The V end was cut by 0 bases, the J end by 5 bases, with 4 bases between. The DNA for the CDR3 is TGTGCCAGCAGCCAAGAGGGTTATGGCTACACCTTC. Translation: CASSQEGYGYTF. Full variable domain (outside the CDR3, taken from reference TRBV3-1 and TRBJ1-2): DTAVSQTPKYLVTQMGNDKSIKCEQNLGHDTMYWYKQDSKKFLKIMFSYNNKELIINETVPNRFSPKSPDKAHLNLHINSLELGDSAVYFCASSQEGYGYTFGSGTRLTVV.

This clonotype has at least ten counts. The chain couples TRBV20-1 to TRBJ2-7; a weak D match, TRBD2 (6 bases). Trimming left V 3 bases short and J 2 bases short, with 8 bases between. This CDR3 has 12 amino acids. The germline gives CDR1 DFQATT, CDR2 SNEGSKA (reference sequence). This chain's CDR3 is CSARGGPYEQYF. The CDR3 DNA reads as TGCAGTGCTAGGGGGGGACCCTACGAGCAGTACTTC.

At least ten counts were recorded for this clonotype. The chain carries TRBV7-9 and TRBJ2-2; D is uncertain. With 2 bases removed from V and 8 bases from J, the gap between germline ends came to 9 bases. The CDR3 is 13 residues long. CDR1 is SEHNR and CDR2 is FQNEAQ in the germline V gene (reference sequence). CDR3 loop: CASSLNGPGELFF. In DNA form, the CDR3 reads TGTGCCAGCAGCTTAAACGGCCCTGGGGAGCTGTTTTTT. The whole variable domain, remainder taken from reference TRBV7-9 and TRBJ2-2, is DTGVSQNPRHKITKRGQNVTFRCDPISEHNRLYWYRQTLGQGPEFLTYFQNEAQLEKSRLLSDRFSAERPKGSFSTLEIQRTEQGDSAMYLCASSLNGPGELFFGEGSRLTVL.

Ten or more counts support this clonotype. This chain connects TRBV5-6 to TRBJ2-5; D uncertain. CDR1 SGHDT and CDR2 YYEEEE come from the germline V gene. This CDR3 region has 13 residues. V lost 3 bases to trimming and J lost 9 bases, with 15 bases between them. This chain's CDR3 is CASSSEGLSSQYF. In DNA, the CDR3 is TGTGCCAGCAGCTCGGAAGGTCTGTCGTCCCAGTACTTC.

The table lists this clonotype with many counts. The CDR3 spells CASSLSRGYTGELFF. CDR3 nucleotides: TGTGCCAGCAGCTTATCCAGGGGTTATACCGGGGAGCTGTTTTTT. This chain links TRBV11-2 with TRBJ2-2, with TRBD1 as a possible D gene (6 bases). V was shortened by 2 bases and J by 5 bases, with 12 bases between the two germline ends. This CDR3 region has 15 residues. Germline CDR1 is SGHAT and CDR2 is FQNNGV.

Ten or more counts support this clonotype. This chain links TRBV11-2 with TRBJ2-1; D unresolved. V dropped 2 bases and J dropped 6 bases, with 2 bases sitting between them. Per the germline V gene, CDR1 is SGHAT and CDR2 is FQNNGV. The CDR3 covers 11 residues. The CDR3 loop reads CASSLSNEQFF. Here the CDR3 DNA reads TGTGCCAGCAGCTTATCCAATGAGCAGTTCTTC.

This clonotype showed up many times. The chain is built from TRBV24-1 and TRBJ2-1; the D gene is possibly TRBD2 (6 bases). V lost 7 bases and J lost 7, with 19 bases in between. The germline CDR1 and CDR2 sequences are KGHDR and SFDVKD. There are 15 residues in the CDR3. In nucleotides, the CDR3 is TGTGCCACCAGCGCGCCCTTCGGAGGGGTGAATGAGCAGTTCTTC. Encoded protein: CATSAPFGGVNEQFF.

In its sample, this clonotype was seen many times. This chain connects TRBV7-2 to TRBJ1-1; D call uncertain. The germline CDR1 and CDR2 sequences are SGHTA and FQGNSA. The CDR3 runs to 14 residues. V was pared by 3 bases and J by 4 bases, with 12 bases between. CDR3: CASSFRTGPTEAFF. CDR3 nucleotide sequence: TGTGCCAGCAGCTTTCGGACCGGGCCCACTGAAGCTTTCTTT.

This clonotype was recorded many times. The chain recombines TRBV4-1 with TRBJ2-3; D perhaps matches TRBD1 (5 bases). CDR3 length: 16 amino acids. Trimming stripped 0 bases from V and 1 base from J, with 11 bases between. In germline, CDR1 is MGHRA, CDR2 YSYEKL. Here the CDR3 reads CASSQEGVGGTDTQYF. As DNA, the CDR3 is TGCGCCAGCAGCCAAGAAGGGGTTGGTGGCACAGATACGCAGTATTTT.

This clonotype showed up just a few times. The V call is TRBV11-2, the J call TRBJ2-1, with D hard to call. Germline V gene data show CDR1 as SGHAT and CDR2 as FQNNGV. CDR3 length equals 14 residues. Trimming took 4 bases from V and 6 from J, leaving 13 bases between them. This chain's CDR3 is CASSSLIAFNEQFF. CDR3 DNA: TGTGCCAGCAGCTCCCTTATCGCCTTCAATGAGCAGTTCTTC.

This clonotype was observed a few times. The chain recombines TRBV5-1 with TRBJ1-1, with D possibly TRBD1 on 6 matching bases. The CDR3 has 13 amino acids. V lost 4 bases, J lost 4 bases, and 11 bases lay in between. Germline CDR1 SGHRS, CDR2 YFSETQ. CDR3 protein: CASSLTGFTEAFF. The CDR3 nucleotides are TGCGCCAGCAGCCTGACAGGTTTCACTGAAGCTTTCTTT.

This clonotype came up a few times. The chain has TRBV4-1 and TRBJ2-7; 11 nucleotides agree with TRBD2. Per germline, CDR1 MGHRA and CDR2 YSYEKL. The trim removed 5 bases at V and 5 bases at J, leaving 14 bases unmatched. This CDR3 is built from 17 residues. DNA of the CDR3: TGCGCCAGCAGCGAATTCCAGACTAGCGGGGTCCCCCACGAGCAGTACTTC. Amino acids: CASSEFQTSGVPHEQYF.

In this sample, this clonotype turned up many times. The chain combines TRBV20-1 with TRBJ2-7; 8 bases are shared with TRBD2. V dropped 2 bases and J dropped 0; count of bases not matched to a gene: 9. CDR3 length: 16 residues. Looked up from germline, CDR1 is DFQATT and CDR2 is SNEGSKA (reference sequence). CDR3 sequence: CSARSLAGINSYEQYF. The DNA for the CDR3 is TGCAGTGCTAGATCCCTAGCGGGTATTAACTCCTACGAGCAGTACTTC.

This clonotype was counted many times. The rearrangement uses TRBV7-9 and TRBJ2-7; the D gene is possibly TRBD1 (6 bases). The CDR3 spans 13 residues. The V end was cut by 5 bases, the J end by 5 bases, with 13 bases between. CDR1 and CDR2 from the germline V gene are SEHNR and FQNEAQ (reference sequence). The CDR3 coding sequence is TGTGCCAGCAGCCCCAGGGGCCGCAACGAGCAGTACTTC. It specifies CASSPRGRNEQYF. The full variable domain, rest sourced from reference TRBV7-9 and TRBJ2-7, is DTGVSQNPRHKITKRGQNVTFRCDPISEHNRLYWYRQTLGQGPEFLTYFQNEAQLEKSRLLSDRFSAERPKGSFSTLEIQRTEQGDSAMYLCASSPRGRNEQYFGPGTRLTVT.

This clonotype turned up a few times. This chain uses TRBV20-1 with TRBJ2-7, with TRBD1 matching 12 bases. Germline lookup yields CDR1 DFQATT and CDR2 SNEGSKA (reference sequence). The CDR3 totals 12 residues. Losses at the gene ends were 7 bases for V and 6 bases for J; bases not matched to a gene: 4. The CDR3 nucleotides read TGCAGTGACCGGGACAGGGGGCTCGAGCAGTACTTC. Residues: CSDRDRGLEQYF.

This clonotype has a count of ten or more. This chain uses TRBV6-6 with TRBJ2-2; 9 nucleotides match TRBD1. The CDR3 has 13 amino acids. Trimming at V came to 10 bases and at J to 7 bases, leaving 7 bases not matched to a gene. Germline CDR1 and CDR2: MNHNY and SVGAGI (reference sequence). The CDR3, as DNA: TGTGCCACTCGGGGACAGGGTGGCGGGGAGCTGTTTTTT. The encoded protein is CATRGQGGGELFF.

V and J are TRBV4-1 and TRBJ2-2; D gene uncertain. The CDR3 sequence is 16 residues long. CDR1 and CDR2 (germline): MGHRA, YSYEKL. V dropped 1 base and J dropped 0 bases, with 9 bases sitting between them. The CDR3 nucleotides are TGCGCCAGCAGCCAAGTACAGAACGCGAACACCGGGGAGCTGTTTTTT. Protein: CASSQVQNANTGELFF.

This clonotype appeared many times. The chain uses TRBV28 and TRBJ2-6; 10 bases are shared with TRBD2. Per germline, CDR1 MDHEN and CDR2 SYDVKM. The length of the CDR3 is 15 residues. Trimming took 6 bases from V and 6 from J; bases not matched to a gene: 5. CDR3 coding DNA: TGTGCCAGCAGCCAACTAGCGGGGATGGCCAACGTCCTGACTTTC. Amino acids: CASSQLAGMANVLTF.

CDR3 loop: CASSLEDRKNIQYF. CDR3 DNA: TGTGCCAGCAGCTTAGAGGACAGAAAAAACATTCAGTACTTC. The V call is TRBV11-2, the J call TRBJ2-4; TRBD1 might be the D (6 bases). In germline, CDR1 is SGHAT, CDR2 FQNNGV. V lost 0 bases to trimming and J lost 4 bases, with 7 bases between them. This CDR3 has 14 amino acids.

The chain has TRBV5-1 and TRBJ2-7; D perhaps matches TRBD2 (6 bases). Germline V lookup: CDR1 SGHRS, CDR2 YFSETQ. This CDR3 spans 13 amino acids. The V end lost 3 bases, the J end lost 3 bases, and 10 bases lay between the germline ends. Written as DNA, the CDR3 is TGCGCCAGCAGCTCGGGGGACCGCTACGAGCAGTACTTC. This sequence encodes CASSSGDRYEQYF.

There are many counts of this clonotype. This chain uses TRBV29-1 with TRBJ1-3; the D gene is possibly TRBD1 (5 bases). The germline V gene has CDR1 SQVTM and CDR2 ANQGSEA. The CDR3 is 15 residues long. V gave up 4 bases and J gave up 2 bases, with 15 bases separating them. The CDR3 protein is CSVVAQQVPGNTIYF. DNA for the CDR3: TGCAGCGTTGTGGCCCAACAGGTGCCTGGAAACACCATATATTTT. Variable domain in full (rest from reference TRBV29-1 and TRBJ1-3): SAVISQKPSRDICQRGTSLTIQCQVDSQVTMMFWYRQQPGQSLTLIATANQGSEATYESGFVIDKFPISRPNLTFSTLTVSNMSPEDSSIYLCSVVAQQVPGNTIYFGEGSWLTVV.

CDR3 nucleotide sequence: TGTGCCAGCAGCCCAGGGTCGGGCGCTGAAGCTTTCTTT. Its translation: CASSPGSGAEAFF. The chain is built from TRBV12-3 or TRBV12-4 and TRBJ1-1, with D perhaps TRBD1 (5 bases). The CDR3 length is 13 residues. V lost 6 bases, J lost 6 bases, and 14 bases lay in between.

This clonotype was observed at least ten times. This sequence joins TRBV29-1 and TRBJ2-1; TRBD1 aligns across 9 bases. The CDR3 spans 15 residues. Germline V lookup: CDR1 SQVTM, CDR2 ANQGSEA. Trimming took 3 bases from V and 5 from J; bases not matched to a gene: 8. CDR3 nucleotides: TGCAGCGTTGATCCGACCGGGACAGGGAACAATGAGCAGTTCTTC. As protein: CSVDPTGTGNNEQFF.

The sample holds many counts of this clonotype. V gene TRBV5-1 combines with J gene TRBJ2-1; D possibly matches TRBD1 or TRBD2 (6 bases each). Germline CDR1 and CDR2: SGHRS and YFSETQ. V was shortened by 3 bases and J by 5 bases, with 15 bases between the two germline ends. The CDR3 has 15 amino acids. The CDR3 DNA sequence: TGCGCCAGCAGCTATGAAGGGGGACTTAACAATGAGCAGTTCTTC. Its translation: CASSYEGGLNNEQFF.

This clonotype was picked up a small number of times. The genes are TRBV10-3 and TRBJ1-1, with no clear D. Trimming pared 6 bases from V and 1 base from J, leaving 9 bases between. Looked up from germline, CDR1 is ENHRY and CDR2 is SYGVKD. This CDR3 has 13 amino acids. CDR3 bases: TGTGCCATCAGCGTAACAGAGAACACTGAAGCTTTCTTT. Amino acids: CAISVTENTEAFF.

This clonotype was detected a few times. The chain links TRBV6-2 or TRBV6-3 to TRBJ2-7; D is perhaps TRBD2 (6 bases). V dropped 5 bases and J dropped 4 bases, with 12 bases sitting between them. This CDR3 comprises 13 residues. In germline, CDR1 is MNHEY, CDR2 SVGEGT. The DNA for the CDR3 is TGTGCCAGCAGTAGGACTACCGAATACGAGCAGTACTTC. Residues: CASSRTTEYEQYF.